This T cell receptor beta chain came from a study of T cell responses to AZD1222 COVID-19 vaccine (TCRdb year 2021). At the level of the whole study: A total of more than 230 trial participants underwent TCR sequencing, of whom approximately 210 received two doses of AZD1222 and 26 received two doses of the MenACWY control vaccine. Trial participants were enrolled by age into 18-55, 56-69 and 70-plus year subgroups, with approximately 160, 26 and 62 TCR-sequenced participants respectively.

The CDR3 regions of human TCRbeta chains were subjected to immunosequencing. On the authors' methods: Repertoire TCRs were matched against a reference library of SARS-CoV-2-specific TCRs generated with the MIRA antigen-specificity platform. Breadth was defined as the fraction of unique TCRs that were SARS-CoV-2-associated, and depth was defined as the fraction of total T cells that were SARS-CoV-2-associated. Using the MIRA data, each spike-specific TCR was assigned both to the spike region to which the TCR was reactive and to a CD4 or CD8 class. Log10-transformed breadth and depth values were compared by one-way ANOVA with Sidak's multiple comparisons tests. The table was pulled from immuneACCESS by TCRdb, which kept in-frame rearrangements only. Such tables lose some clones; where checked, under half of the loss comes from unresolved V genes, and the rest has no known cause. The DNA was the basis for D and trimming; V, J and clone size are from that table. Present in this sample are roughly 200,000 clones, approximately 92% of which were seen just once. Of the sample, 0.8% to 1.3% is held by the ten largest clones.

At the junction V is shortened by 8 bases and J by 2 bases, with 16 bases in between. The CDR3 sequence holds 15 residues, the cysteine and phenylalanine included. Just the 45-base CDR3 DNA is kept, in frame starting at base 1. CDR1 is given as SGHTA and CDR2 as FQGNSA, both from the germline V gene. The sample's time point label, in plain terms: about 28 days (+/-7) after the second vaccine dose. The treatment or condition label corresponds to: meningococcal conjugate vaccine given as trial control. Samples from vaccinated people were obtained from the UK trials COV001 and COV002, which included a single-blind randomized controlled phase 2/3 trial of AZD1222 (ChAdOx1 nCoV-19) in healthy adults. For TCRbeta chain sequencing, PBMC samples from trial participants were taken at day 0 and at day 28 after the second dose. As to this clone: Its antigen is currently not known. No per-base quality is available; no much larger clone lies one base away.

Beyond this particular receptor, the publication reports: Conclusions about previously exposed vaccinees were limited because only six or seven AZD1222 recipients were SARS-CoV-2 seropositive at baseline. Participants were mostly white British and included more females than males, and it was suggested by the authors that clonal diversity may have been underestimated. Because no samples from the day 14 peak response were available, repertoires could be characterized only after the peak T cell response. Reportedly, close to half of the unique spike-specific TCRs recognized epitopes lying outside the regions that are mutated in the B.1.351 and B.1.1.7 variants. The whole spike protein was spanned by vaccine-associated CD4 TCRs, and dominant responses were seen in regions 160-218 and 743-854. In the small 56-69-year group, the increase in depth fell short of significance, most likely because of low power. Spike-specific TCR breadth and depth rose significantly after two AZD1222 doses compared with day 0 and with MenACWY recipients.

Recombination linked TRBV7-2 to TRBJ1-5; TRBD1 is possibly the D segment (5 matching bases). This material consisted of peripheral blood, taken 28 days after the second dose of the MenACWY control vaccine. This TCR was recovered from an adult who received the MenACWY meningococcal vaccine as a control. The encoded CDR3 is CASRRDPFGNQPQHF. The DNA sequence is given as TGTGCCAGCCGCAGGGACCCGTTTGGCAATCAGCCCCAGCATTTT.